This TCR beta chain was observed in a study of molecular identifiers for immune sequencing clone quantification. TCRdb called the PCR reads again in MiXCR, with one record for every CDR3 protein. The repertoire holds around 480,000 distinct CDR3 sequences, around 25% seen once, with 0.76% in the top ten. V lost 3 bases and J lost 2, with 11 bases in between. The CDR3 is 14 amino acids. Sequencing used naive CD8+ T cells from blood, with Jurkat cell RNA spiked in. The subset denotes: FACS-sorted CD8+CD4-CCR7+CD45RA+ naive T cells. This TCR came from a human donor in good health. Some libraries in this study had Jurkat cell RNA spiked in. The chain combines TRBV12-3 or TRBV12-4 with TRBJ2-7, with D possibly matching TRBD2 (5 bases). This CDR3 reads CASSFSPGTYEQYF. Here the CDR3 DNA reads TGTGCCAGCAGTTTTAGCCCCGGGACCTACGAGCAGTACTTC.